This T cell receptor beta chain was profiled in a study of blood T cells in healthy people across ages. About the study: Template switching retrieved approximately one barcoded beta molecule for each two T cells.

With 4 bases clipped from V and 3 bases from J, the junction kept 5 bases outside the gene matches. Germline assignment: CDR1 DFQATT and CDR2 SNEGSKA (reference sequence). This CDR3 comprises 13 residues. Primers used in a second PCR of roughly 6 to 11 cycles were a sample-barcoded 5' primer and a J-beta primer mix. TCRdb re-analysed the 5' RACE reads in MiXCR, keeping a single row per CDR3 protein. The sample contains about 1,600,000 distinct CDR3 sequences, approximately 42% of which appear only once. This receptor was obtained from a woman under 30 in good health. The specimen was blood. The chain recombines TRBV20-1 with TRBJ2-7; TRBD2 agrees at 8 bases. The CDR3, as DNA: TGCAGTGCTACCAGCGGGAGCGACTACGAGCAGTACTTC. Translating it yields CSATSGSDYEQYF.